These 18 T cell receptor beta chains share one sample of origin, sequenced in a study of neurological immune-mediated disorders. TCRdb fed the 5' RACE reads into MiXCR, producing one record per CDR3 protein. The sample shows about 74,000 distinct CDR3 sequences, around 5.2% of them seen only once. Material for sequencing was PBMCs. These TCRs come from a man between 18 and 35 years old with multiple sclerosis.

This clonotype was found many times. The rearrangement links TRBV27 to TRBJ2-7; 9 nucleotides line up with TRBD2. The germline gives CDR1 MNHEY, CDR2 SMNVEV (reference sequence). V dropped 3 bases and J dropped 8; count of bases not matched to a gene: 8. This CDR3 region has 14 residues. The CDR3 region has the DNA TGTGCCAGCAGTTTTACTAGCGGGCGGACCCAGCAGTACTTC. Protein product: CASSFTSGRTQQYF.

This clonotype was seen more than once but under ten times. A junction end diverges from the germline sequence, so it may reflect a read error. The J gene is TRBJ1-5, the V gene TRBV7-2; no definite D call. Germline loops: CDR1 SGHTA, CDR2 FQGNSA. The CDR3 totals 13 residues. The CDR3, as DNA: TGTGCCAGCAGCCCCATTGGAGATCAGCCCCAGAATTTT. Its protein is CASSPIGDQPQNF. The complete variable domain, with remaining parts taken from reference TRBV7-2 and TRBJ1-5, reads GAGVSQSPSNKVTEKGKDVELRCDPISGHTALYWYRQSLGQGLEFLIYFQGNSAPDKSGLPSDRFSAERTGGSVSTLTIQRTQQEDSAVYLCASSPIGDQPQNFGDGTRLSIL.

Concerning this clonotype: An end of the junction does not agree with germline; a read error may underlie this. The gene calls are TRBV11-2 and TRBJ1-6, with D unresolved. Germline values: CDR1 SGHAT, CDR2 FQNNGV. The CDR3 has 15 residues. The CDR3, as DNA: TGTGCCAGCAGCTTATTTGCGGAGATTAATTCACCCCTCAACTTT. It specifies CASSLFAEINSPLNF.

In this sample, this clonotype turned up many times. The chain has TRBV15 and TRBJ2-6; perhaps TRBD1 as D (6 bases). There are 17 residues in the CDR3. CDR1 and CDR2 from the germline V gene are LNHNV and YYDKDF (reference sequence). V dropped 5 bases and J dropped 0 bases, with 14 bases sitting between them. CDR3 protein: CATSGEQGSSGANVLTF. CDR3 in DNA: TGTGCCACCAGCGGCGAACAGGGATCCTCTGGGGCCAACGTCCTGACTTTC.

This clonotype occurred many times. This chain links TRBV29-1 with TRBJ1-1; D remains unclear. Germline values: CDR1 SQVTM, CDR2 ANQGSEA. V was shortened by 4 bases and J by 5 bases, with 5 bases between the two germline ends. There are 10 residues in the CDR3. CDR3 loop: CSVVSTEAFF. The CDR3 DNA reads TGCAGCGTTGTTTCTACTGAAGCTTTCTTT.

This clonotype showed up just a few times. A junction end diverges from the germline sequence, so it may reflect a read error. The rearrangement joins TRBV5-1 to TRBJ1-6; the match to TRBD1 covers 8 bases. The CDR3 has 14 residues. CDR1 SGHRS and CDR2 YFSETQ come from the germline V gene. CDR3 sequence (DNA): TGCGCCAGCAGCACCTGGACAGGGAATTCACCCCTCAACTTT. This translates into CASSTWTGNSPLNF.

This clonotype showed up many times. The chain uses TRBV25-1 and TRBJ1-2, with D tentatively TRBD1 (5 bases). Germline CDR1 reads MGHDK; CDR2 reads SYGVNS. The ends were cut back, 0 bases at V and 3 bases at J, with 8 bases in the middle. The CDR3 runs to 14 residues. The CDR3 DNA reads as TGTGCCAGCAGTGAATACGGGGCGGACTATGGCTACACCTTC. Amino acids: CASSEYGADYGYTF.

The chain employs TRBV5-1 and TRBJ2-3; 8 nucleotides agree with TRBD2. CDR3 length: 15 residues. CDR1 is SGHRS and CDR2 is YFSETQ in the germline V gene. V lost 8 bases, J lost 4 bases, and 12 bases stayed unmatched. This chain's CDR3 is CASSPGLGLPDTQYF. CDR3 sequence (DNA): TGCGCCAGTAGCCCGGGACTAGGGTTGCCAGATACGCAGTATTTT.

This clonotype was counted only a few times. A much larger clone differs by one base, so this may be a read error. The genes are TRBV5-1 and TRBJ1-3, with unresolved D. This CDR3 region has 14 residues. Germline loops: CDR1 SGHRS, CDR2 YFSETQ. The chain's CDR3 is CASSPAASGKTIYF. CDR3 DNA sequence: TGCGCCAGCAGCCCGGCGGCCTCTGGAAAAACCATATATTTT.

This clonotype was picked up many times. In nucleotides, the CDR3 is TGTGCCAGCAGCTTAGGCGGGAGTGGCGGCAAAAACATTCAGTACTTC. This gives the protein CASSLGGSGGKNIQYF. V is TRBV7-9 and J is TRBJ2-4; 7 bases align to TRBD2. CDR3 length: 16 amino acids. Germline V gene sequence: CDR1 SEHNR, CDR2 FQNEAQ (reference sequence). V lost 1 base to trimming and J lost 3 bases; unmatched junction nucleotides: 6. The full variable domain, in which reference TRBV7-9 and TRBJ2-4 provide the parts outside the CDR3, is DTGVSQNPRHKITKRGQNVTFRCDPISEHNRLYWYRQTLGQGPEFLTYFQNEAQLEKSRLLSDRFSAERPKGSFSTLEIQRTEQGDSAMYLCASSLGGSGGKNIQYFGAGTRLSVL.

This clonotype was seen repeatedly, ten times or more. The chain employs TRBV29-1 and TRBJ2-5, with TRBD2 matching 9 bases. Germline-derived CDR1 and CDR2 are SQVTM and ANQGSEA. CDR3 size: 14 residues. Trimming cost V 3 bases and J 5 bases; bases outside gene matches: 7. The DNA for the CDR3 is TGCAGCGTTGAGATGGGACTAGCTGGGGAGACCCAGTACTTC. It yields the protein CSVEMGLAGETQYF.

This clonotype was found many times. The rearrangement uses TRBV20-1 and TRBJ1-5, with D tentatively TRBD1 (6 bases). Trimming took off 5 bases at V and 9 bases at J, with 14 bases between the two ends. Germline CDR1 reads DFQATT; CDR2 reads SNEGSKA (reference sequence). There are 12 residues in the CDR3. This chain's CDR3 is CSASSRRGPQHF. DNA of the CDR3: TGCAGTGCTTCGTCCCGCAGGGGGCCCCAGCATTTT.

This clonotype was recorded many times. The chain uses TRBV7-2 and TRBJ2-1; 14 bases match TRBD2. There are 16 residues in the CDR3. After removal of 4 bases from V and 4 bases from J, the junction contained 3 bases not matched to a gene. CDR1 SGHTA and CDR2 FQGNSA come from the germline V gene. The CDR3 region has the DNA TGTGCCAGCAGCTCGGGACTAGCGGGAGCGTACAATGAGCAGTTCTTC. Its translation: CASSSGLAGAYNEQFF.

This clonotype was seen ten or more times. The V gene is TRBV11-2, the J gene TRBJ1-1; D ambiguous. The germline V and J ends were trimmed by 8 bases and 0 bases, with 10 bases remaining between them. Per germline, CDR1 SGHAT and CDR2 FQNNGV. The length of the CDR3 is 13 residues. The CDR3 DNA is TGTGCCAGCCGGGTCCTTATGAACACTGAAGCTTTCTTT. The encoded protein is CASRVLMNTEAFF.

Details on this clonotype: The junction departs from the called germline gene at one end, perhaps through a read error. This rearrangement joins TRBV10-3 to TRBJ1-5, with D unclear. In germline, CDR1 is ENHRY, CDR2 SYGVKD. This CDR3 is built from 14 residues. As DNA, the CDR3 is TGTGCCATCAGTGAGTCGTCATCCGACTTGCCCCAGAATTTT. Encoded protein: CAISESSSDLPQNF.

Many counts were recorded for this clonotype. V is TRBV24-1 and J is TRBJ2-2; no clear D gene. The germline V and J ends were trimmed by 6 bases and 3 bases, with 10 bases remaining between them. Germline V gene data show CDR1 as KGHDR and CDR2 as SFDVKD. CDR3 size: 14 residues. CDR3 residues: CATSTGTHTGELFF. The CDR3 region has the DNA TGTGCCACCAGTACCGGCACCCACACCGGGGAGCTGTTTTTT.

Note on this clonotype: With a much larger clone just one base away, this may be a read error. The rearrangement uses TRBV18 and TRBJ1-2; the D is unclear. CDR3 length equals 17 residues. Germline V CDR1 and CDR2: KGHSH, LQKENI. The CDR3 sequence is CASPPLGPSAINYGYTF. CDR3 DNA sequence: TGTGCCAGCCCACCCCTAGGACCCTCGGCGATCAACTATGGCTACACCTTC.

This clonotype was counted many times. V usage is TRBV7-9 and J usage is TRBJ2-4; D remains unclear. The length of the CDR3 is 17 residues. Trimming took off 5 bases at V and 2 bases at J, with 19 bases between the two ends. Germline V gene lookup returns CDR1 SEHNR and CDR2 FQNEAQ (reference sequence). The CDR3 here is CASSPPPIYVPKNIQYF. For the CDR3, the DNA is TGTGCCAGCAGCCCGCCCCCCATATACGTCCCCAAAAACATTCAGTACTTC.